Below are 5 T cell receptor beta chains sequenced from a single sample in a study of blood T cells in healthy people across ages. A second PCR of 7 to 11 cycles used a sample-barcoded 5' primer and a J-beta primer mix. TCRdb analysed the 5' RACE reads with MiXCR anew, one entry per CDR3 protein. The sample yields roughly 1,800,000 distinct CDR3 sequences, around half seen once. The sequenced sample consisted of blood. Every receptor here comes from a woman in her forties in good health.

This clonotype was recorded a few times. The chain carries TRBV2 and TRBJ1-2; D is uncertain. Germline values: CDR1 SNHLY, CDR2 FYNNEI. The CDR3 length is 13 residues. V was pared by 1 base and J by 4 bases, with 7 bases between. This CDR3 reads CASSEGQVYGYTF. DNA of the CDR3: TGTGCCAGCAGTGAAGGTCAGGTCTATGGCTACACCTTC.

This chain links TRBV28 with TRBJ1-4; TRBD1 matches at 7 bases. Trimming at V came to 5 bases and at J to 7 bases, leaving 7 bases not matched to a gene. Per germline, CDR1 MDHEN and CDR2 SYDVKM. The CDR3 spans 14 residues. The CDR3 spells CASSPGDRSEKLFF. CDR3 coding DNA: TGTGCCAGCAGTCCTGGGGACAGAAGTGAAAAACTGTTTTTT.

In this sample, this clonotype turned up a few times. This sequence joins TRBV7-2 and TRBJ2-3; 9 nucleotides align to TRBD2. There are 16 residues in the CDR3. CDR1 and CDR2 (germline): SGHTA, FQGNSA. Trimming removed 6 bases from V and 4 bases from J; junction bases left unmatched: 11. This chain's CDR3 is CASRPTGTSLADTQYF. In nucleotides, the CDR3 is TGTGCCAGCAGACCAACCGGGACTAGCCTCGCAGATACGCAGTATTTT.

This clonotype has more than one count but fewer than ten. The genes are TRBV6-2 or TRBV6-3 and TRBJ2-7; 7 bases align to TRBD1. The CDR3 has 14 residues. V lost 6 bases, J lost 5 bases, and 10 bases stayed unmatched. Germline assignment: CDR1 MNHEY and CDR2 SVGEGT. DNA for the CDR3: TGTGCCAGCAGACCTTACAGGGGCCCACACGAGCAGTACTTC. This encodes CASRPYRGPHEQYF.

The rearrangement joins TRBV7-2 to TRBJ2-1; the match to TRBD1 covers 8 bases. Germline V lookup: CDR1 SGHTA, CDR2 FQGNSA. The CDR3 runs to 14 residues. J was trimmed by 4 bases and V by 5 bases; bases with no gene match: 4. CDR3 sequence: CASSRRTGYNEQFF. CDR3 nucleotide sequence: TGTGCCAGCAGCCGAAGGACAGGGTACAATGAGCAGTTCTTC.